Listed below are T cell receptor beta chains from one sample, sequenced in a study of Graves' ophthalmopathy and Graves' hyperthyroidism. A single record per CDR3 protein comes from TCRdb applying MiXCR to the multiplex PCR reads. Altogether about 740,000 distinct CDR3 sequences are present, around 40% being singletons, with the ten largest covering approximately 43%. Specimen: peripheral blood. The source is an adult man with Graves' ophthalmopathy. Each CDR3 is given with its conserved first and last residue. D genes are given only for firm matches. Expanded clones get a size class; other rows say once, few or many, or leave the size out.

clone size | D gene | J gene | V gene | CDR3 DNA | CDR3 protein
NA | NA | TRBJ2-6 | TRBV7-9 | TGTGCCAGCAGCTGGGGAGGCGCCGTCCTGACTTTC | CASSWGGAVLTF
NA | NA | TRBJ1-1 | TRBV7-6 | TGTGCCAGCAGCTGGGACGGAGTGAACACTGAAGCTTTCTTT | CASSWDGVNTEAFF
NA | NA | TRBJ1-1 | TRBV29-1 | TGCAGCAGTTTAGGGGCAGGCATGAACACTGAAGCTTTCTTT | CSSLGAGMNTEAFF
NA | NA | TRBJ2-6 | TRBV9 | TGTGCCAGCAGCCTCTACCGGCGAAGTAGGGCCTCCGGGGCCAACGTCCTGACTTTC | CASSLYRRSRASGANVLTF
many | TRBD1 | TRBJ1-2 | TRBV2 | TGTGCCAGCAGTGAAAACCAGGGGGAAGGCGATGGCTACACCTTC | CASSENQGEGDGYTF
NA | TRBD1 | TRBJ2-6 | TRBV2 | TGTGCCAGCAGAGATACCGGGACAGGGGGACCTGGGGCCAACGTCCTGACTTTC | CASRDTGTGGPGANVLTF
many | NA | TRBJ1-5 | TRBV7-2 | TGTGCCAGCGGAGGGGGTTCTAGCAATCAGCCCCAGCATTTT | CASGGGSSNQPQHF
many | NA | TRBJ1-5 | TRBV15 | TGTGCCACCAGCAGAGAAGGGGTTAGCAATCAGCCCCAGCATTTT | CATSREGVSNQPQHF
NA | TRBD2 | TRBJ2-7 | TRBV10-3 | TGTGCCATCAGTCCCAGCGGGGGAGCCGACTACGAGCAGTACTTC | CAISPSGGADYEQYF
many | NA | TRBJ1-6 | TRBV7-9 | TGTGCCAGCAGCTTACGAGGGACTAATTCACCCCTCCACTTT | CASSLRGTNSPLHF
NA | NA | TRBJ2-3 | TRBV10-3 | TGTGCCATCAGTGATTCCCTCGGGACAGATACGCAGTATTTT | CAISDSLGTDTQYF
NA | NA | TRBJ1-1 | TRBV10-3 | TGTGCCAGCAATCAGGGGAGGGCTGAAGCTTTCTTT | CASNQGRAEAFF
NA | NA | TRBJ2-5 | TRBV7-9 | TGTGCCAGCAGCCCGGAGGACTACCAAGAGGCCCAGTACTTC | CASSPEDYQEAQYF
NA | TRBD1 | TRBJ1-2 | TRBV7-9 | TGTGCCAGCAGCTTAAACCCGACAGGGGGCTTGTATGGCTACACCTTC | CASSLNPTGGLYGYTF
many | NA | TRBJ1-1 | TRBV20-1 | TGCAGTGCTGACTCCGGGACAAACACTGAAGCTTTCTTT | CSADSGTNTEAFF
NA | NA | TRBJ2-5 | TRBV9 | TGTGCCAGCAGCGTCCTAGGAGGGGGCATCGGAGAGACCCAGTACTTC | CASSVLGGGIGETQYF
NA | NA | TRBJ2-5 | TRBV19 | TGTGCCAGTAGTATTGGTCCGGTCCAAGAGACCCAGTACTTC | CASSIGPVQETQYF
NA | NA | TRBJ1-4 | TRBV29-1 | TGCAGCGTTCGGAGCGGGAGGGGTGAAAAACTGTTTTTT | CSVRSGRGEKLFF
NA | NA | TRBJ2-5 | TRBV29-1 | TGCAGCGTTGCCGGGGGCCCGGACAAAGAGACCCAGTACTTC | CSVAGGPDKETQYF
few | TRBD1 | TRBJ1-2 | TRBV2 | TGTGCCAGCAGGTTGGACAGGGTCAGTAACTATGGCTACACCTTC | CASRLDRVSNYGYTF
NA | NA | TRBJ1-1 | TRBV4-1 | TGCGCCAGCAGCCAATCAGTCGCGGGGCCAGCTTTCTTT | CASSQSVAGPAFF
once | NA | TRBJ1-2 | TRBV25-1 | TGTGCTGCGAGACTTACGCCGAACTATGGCTACACCTTC | CAARLTPNYGYTF
NA | TRBD1 | TRBJ1-5 | TRBV24-1 | TGTGCCAGCAGACAGGGTCCAGGTCAGCCCCAGCATTTT | CASRQGPGQPQHF
NA | NA | TRBJ2-5 | TRBV10-3 | TGTGCCATCAGTGATTTGTCAGGGAAGGTTGCCCAGTACTTC | CAISDLSGKVAQYF
few | NA | TRBJ1-3 | TRBV9 | TGTGCCAGCAGCGTAGAACGGGGCTTAGGAAACACCATATATTTT | CASSVERGLGNTIYF
many | TRBD1 | TRBJ2-7 | TRBV7-9 | TGTGCCAGCAGCTGGAGGACAGGGCGCGAGCAGTACTTC | CASSWRTGREQYF
NA | NA | TRBJ2-5 | TRBV20-1 | TGCAATGCTAGAGATTTTGACGAGACCCAGTACTTC | CNARDFDETQYF
NA | TRBD1 | TRBJ1-6 | TRBV7-8 | TGTGCCAGCAGCACCGACAGGGGGAGCTCCTATAATTCACCCCTCCACTTT | CASSTDRGSSYNSPLHF
NA | NA | TRBJ2-6 | TRBV7-2 | TGTGCCAGCAGTTTATTGGGGGGATCCCCTGGGGCCAACGTCCTGACTTTC | CASSLLGGSPGANVLTF
many | NA | TRBJ2-5 | TRBV20-1 | TGCAGTGCTGGGTGGGAGACCCAGTACTTC | CSAGWETQYF
few | NA | TRBJ1-1 | TRBV16 | TGTGCCAGCAGCCAAGAAGGGTACACTGAAGCTTTCTTT | CASSQEGYTEAFF
NA | TRBD2 | TRBJ2-1 | TRBV2 | TGTGCCAGCAGAAACAGCGGGGGGGCCTTCAATGAGCAGTTCTTC | CASRNSGGAFNEQFF
NA | NA | TRBJ1-3 | TRBV7-9 | TGTGCCAGCAGCTTGGGGGGCTACTCTGGAAACACCATATATTTT | CASSLGGYSGNTIYF
many | TRBD1 | TRBJ2-5 | TRBV10-3 | TGTGCCATCGGCTATACCGGGACAGCACAAGAGACCCAGTACTTC | CAIGYTGTAQETQYF
once | TRBD1 | TRBJ1-2 | TRBV7-2 | TGTGCCAGCAGTTTTTGGCCCCGTCGAACAGGGGGCCTTAACTATGGCTACACCTTC | CASSFWPRRTGGLNYGYTF
many | NA | TRBJ1-4 | TRBV2 | TGTGCCAGCAGTATCCCAGATTATGAAAAACTGTTTTTT | CASSIPDYEKLFF
NA | NA | TRBJ1-2 | TRBV20-1 | TGCAGTGCTACGCGGGACGGCCGCTATGGCTACACCTTC | CSATRDGRYGYTF
few | NA | TRBJ1-5 | TRBV24-1 | TGTGCCAGCAGTTTCCGGGGGATCGATCAGCCCCAGCATTTT | CASSFRGIDQPQHF
NA | TRBD1 | TRBJ1-2 | TRBV7-9 | TGTGCCAGCAGCGTATCCGGGACAGGGGGCGGCTATGGCTACACCTTC | CASSVSGTGGGYGYTF